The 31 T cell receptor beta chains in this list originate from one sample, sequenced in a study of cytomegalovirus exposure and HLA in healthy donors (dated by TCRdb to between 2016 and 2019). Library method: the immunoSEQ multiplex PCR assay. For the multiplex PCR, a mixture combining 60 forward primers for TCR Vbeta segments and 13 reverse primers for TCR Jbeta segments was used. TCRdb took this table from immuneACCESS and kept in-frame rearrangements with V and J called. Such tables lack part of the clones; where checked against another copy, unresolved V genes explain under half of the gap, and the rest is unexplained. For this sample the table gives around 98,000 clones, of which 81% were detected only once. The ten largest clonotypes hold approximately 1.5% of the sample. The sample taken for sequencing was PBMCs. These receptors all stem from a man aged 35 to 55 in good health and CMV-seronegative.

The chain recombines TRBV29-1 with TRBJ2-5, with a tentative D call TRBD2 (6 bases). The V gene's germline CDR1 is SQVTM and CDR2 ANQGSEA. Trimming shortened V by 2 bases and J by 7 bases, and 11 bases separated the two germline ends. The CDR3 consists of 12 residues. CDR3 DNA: TGCAGCGTTGAATCGGGGGTGGGGACCCAGTACTTC. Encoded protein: CSVESGVGTQYF.

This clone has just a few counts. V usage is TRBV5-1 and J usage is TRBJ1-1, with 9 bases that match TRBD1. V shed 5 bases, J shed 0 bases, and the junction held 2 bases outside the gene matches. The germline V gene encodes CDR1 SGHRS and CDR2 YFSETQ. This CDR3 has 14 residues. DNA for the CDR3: TGCGCCAGCAGGCGGACAGGGGTGAACACTGAAGCTTTCTTT. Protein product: CASRRTGVNTEAFF.

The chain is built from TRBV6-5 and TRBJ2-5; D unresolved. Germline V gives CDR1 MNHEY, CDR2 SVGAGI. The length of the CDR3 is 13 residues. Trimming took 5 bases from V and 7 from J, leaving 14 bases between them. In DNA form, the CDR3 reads TGTGCCAGCAGTCCGGAGAATCACGGGACCCAGTACTTC. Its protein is CASSPENHGTQYF.

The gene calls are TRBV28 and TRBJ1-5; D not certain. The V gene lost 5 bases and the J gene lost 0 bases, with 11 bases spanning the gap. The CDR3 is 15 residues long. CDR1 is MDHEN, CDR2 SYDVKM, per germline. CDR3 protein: CASSAQVFSNQPQHF. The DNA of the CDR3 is TGTGCCAGCAGTGCTCAGGTATTTAGCAATCAGCCCCAGCATTTT. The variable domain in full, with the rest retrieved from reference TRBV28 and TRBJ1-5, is DVKVTQSSRYLVKRTGEKVFLECVQDMDHENMFWYRQDPGLGLRLIYFSYDVKMKEKGDIPEGYSVSREKKERFSLILESASTNQTSMYLCASSAQVFSNQPQHFGDGTRLSIL.

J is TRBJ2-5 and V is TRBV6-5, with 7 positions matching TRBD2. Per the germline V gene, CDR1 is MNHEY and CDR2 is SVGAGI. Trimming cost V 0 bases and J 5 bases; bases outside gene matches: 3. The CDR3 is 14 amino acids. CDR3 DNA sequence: TGTGCCAGCAGTTACTCGGCGGGAGCGGAGACCCAGTACTTC. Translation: CASSYSAGAETQYF.

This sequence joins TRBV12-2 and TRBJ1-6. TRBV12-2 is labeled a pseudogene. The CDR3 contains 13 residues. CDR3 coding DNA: TGTGCAAGTCGCTTGGGGGTCAGGACTAAACCCCACTTT. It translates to CASRLGVRTKPHF.

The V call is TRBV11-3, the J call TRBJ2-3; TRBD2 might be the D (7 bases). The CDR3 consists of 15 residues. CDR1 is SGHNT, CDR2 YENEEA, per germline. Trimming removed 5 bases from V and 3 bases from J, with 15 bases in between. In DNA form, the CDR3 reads TGTGCCAGCAGCGGAACGGGGGGCGGGACAGATACGCAGTATTTT. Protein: CASSGTGGGTDTQYF.

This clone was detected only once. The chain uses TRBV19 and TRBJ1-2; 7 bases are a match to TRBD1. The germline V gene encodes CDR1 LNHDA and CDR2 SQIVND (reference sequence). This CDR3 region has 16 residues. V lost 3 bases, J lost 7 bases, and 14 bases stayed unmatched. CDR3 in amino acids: CASSISTGKASGGYTF. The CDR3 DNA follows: TGTGCCAGTAGTATCTCGACAGGGAAGGCCTCCGGTGGCTACACCTTC.

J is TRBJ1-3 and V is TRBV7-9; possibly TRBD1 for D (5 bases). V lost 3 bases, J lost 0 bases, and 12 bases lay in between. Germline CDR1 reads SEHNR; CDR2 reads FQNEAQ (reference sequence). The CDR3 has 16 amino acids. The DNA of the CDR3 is TGTGCCAGCAGCTTTAGACAGAGCCTCTCTGGAAACACCATATATTTT. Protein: CASSFRQSLSGNTIYF.

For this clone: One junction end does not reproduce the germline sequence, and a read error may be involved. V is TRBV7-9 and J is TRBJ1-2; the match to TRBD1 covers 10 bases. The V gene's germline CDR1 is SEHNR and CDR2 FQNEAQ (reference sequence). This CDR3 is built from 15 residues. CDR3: CSSSLFRDRGSGYTF. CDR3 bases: TGTTCCAGCAGCTTGTTCAGGGACAGGGGATCTGGCTACACCTTC.

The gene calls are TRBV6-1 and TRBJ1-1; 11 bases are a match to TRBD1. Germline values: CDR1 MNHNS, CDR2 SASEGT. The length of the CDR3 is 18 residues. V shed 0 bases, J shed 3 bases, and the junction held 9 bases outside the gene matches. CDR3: CASSEARDRGTWDTEAFF. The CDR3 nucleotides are TGTGCCAGCAGTGAAGCCCGGGACAGGGGGACTTGGGACACTGAAGCTTTCTTT.

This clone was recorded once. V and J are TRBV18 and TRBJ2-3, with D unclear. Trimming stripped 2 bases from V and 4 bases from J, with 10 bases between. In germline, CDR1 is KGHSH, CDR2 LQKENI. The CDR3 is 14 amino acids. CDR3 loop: CASSPNKASDTQYF. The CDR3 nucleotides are TGTGCCAGCTCACCAAATAAAGCCTCAGATACGCAGTATTTT.

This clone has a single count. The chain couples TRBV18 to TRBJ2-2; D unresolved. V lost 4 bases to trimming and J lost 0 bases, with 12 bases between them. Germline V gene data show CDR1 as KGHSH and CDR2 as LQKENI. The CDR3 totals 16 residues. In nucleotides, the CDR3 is TGTGCCAGCTCACGGAGAAACTTCGCGAACACCGGGGAGCTGTTTTTT. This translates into CASSRRNFANTGELFF.

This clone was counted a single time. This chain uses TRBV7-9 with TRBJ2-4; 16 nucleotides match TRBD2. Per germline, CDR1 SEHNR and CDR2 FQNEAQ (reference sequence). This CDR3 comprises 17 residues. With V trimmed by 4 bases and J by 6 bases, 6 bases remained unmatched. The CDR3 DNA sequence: TGTGCCAGCAGCTCGGGACTAGCGGGGGGGCCGGGAAACATTCAGTACTTC. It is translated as CASSSGLAGGPGNIQYF.

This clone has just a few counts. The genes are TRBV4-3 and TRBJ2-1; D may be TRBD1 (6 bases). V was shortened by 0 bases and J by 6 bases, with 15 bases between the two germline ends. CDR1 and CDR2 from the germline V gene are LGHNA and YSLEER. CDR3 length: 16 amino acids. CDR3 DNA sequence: TGCGCCAGCAGCCAAGATTGGGGCCAGGGGTTCAATGAGCAGTTCTTC. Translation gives CASSQDWGQGFNEQFF.

CDR3 in DNA: TGTGCCAGCAGCCAAGAACGGGGGGCCTGGGTTGGCTACACCTTC. Translated: CASSQERGAWVGYTF. The genes are TRBV4-2 and TRBJ1-2; maybe TRBD1 (6 bases). Trimming took off 0 bases at V and 7 bases at J, with 15 bases between the two ends. Per germline, CDR1 LGHNA and CDR2 YNFKEQ. CDR3 length: 15 residues.

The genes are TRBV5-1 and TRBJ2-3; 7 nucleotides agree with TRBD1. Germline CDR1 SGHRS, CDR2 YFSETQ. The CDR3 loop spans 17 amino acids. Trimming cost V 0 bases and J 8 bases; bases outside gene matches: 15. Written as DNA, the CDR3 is TGCGCCAGCAGCTTGGCCTCACAGGGGCTCTTGGGGCGTACGCAGTATTTT. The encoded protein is CASSLASQGLLGRTQYF. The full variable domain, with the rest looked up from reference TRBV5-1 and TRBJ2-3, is KAGVTQTPRYLIKTRGQQVTLSCSPISGHRSVSWYQQTPGQGLQFLFEYFSETQRNKGNFPGRFSGRQFSNSRSEMNVSTLELGDSALYLCASSLASQGLLGRTQYFGPGTRLTVL.

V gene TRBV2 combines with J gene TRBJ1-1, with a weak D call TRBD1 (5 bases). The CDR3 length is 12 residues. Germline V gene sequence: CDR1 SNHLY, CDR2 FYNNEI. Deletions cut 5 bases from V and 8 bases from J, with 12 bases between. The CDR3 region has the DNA TGTGCCAGCAGTACCTCGGGACTGGAAGCTTTCTTT. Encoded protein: CASSTSGLEAFF.

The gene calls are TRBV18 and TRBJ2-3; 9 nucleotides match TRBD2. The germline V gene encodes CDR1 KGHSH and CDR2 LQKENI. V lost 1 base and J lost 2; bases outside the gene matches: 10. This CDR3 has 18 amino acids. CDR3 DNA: TGTGCCAGCTCACCACTCCGGGGACTAGCAAATTCCACAGATACGCAGTATTTT. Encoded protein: CASSPLRGLANSTDTQYF. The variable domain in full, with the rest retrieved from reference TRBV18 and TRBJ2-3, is NAGVMQNPRHLVRRRGQEARLRCSPMKGHSHVYWYRQLPEEGLKFMVYLQKENIIDESGMPKERFSAEFPKEGPSILRIQQVVRGDSAAYFCASSPLRGLANSTDTQYFGPGTRLTVL.

The CDR3 DNA follows: TGTGCCAGCAGTACCGAGTATAGCAATCAGCCCCAGCATTTT. This translates into CASSTEYSNQPQHF. The genes are TRBV6-1 and TRBJ1-5; D unclear. The germline CDR1 and CDR2 sequences are MNHNS and SASEGT. V was pared by 5 bases and J by 0 bases, with 8 bases between. The CDR3 has 14 residues.

CDR3 in DNA: TGTGCCAGTACTCGAGGGACAGGTAAAGATACGCAGTATTTT. This codes for CASTRGTGKDTQYF. This chain joins TRBV19 and TRBJ2-3; 8 bases match TRBD1. CDR3 size: 14 residues. Trimming at V came to 7 bases and at J to 5 bases, leaving 8 bases not matched to a gene. Germline-derived CDR1 and CDR2 are LNHDA and SQIVND (reference sequence).

The CDR3, as DNA: TGCGCCAGCAGCCAGGGTCCAGATACGCAGTATTTT. It translates to CASSQGPDTQYF. This chain connects TRBV5-1 to TRBJ2-3; perhaps TRBD1 as D (5 bases). The germline V gene has CDR1 SGHRS and CDR2 YFSETQ. The CDR3 is 12 residues long. V was pared by 4 bases and J by 4 bases, with 7 bases between.

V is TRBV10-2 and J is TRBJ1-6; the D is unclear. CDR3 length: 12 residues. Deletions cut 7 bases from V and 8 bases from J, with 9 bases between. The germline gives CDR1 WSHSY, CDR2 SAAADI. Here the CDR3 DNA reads TGCGCCAGCAACGAGGGTGATTCACCCCTCCACTTT. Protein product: CASNEGDSPLHF.

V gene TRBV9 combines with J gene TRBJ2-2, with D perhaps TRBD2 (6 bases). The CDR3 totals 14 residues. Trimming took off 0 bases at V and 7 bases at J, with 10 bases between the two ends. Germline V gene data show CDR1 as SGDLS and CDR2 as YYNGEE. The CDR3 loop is CASSVGTGVGELFF. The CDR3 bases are TGTGCCAGCAGCGTAGGTACGGGAGTCGGGGAGCTGTTTTTT.

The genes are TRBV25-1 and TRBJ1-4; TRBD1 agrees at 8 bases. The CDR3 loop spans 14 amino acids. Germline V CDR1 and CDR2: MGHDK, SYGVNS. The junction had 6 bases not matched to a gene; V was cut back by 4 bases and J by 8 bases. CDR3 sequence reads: CASSARGRGEKLFF. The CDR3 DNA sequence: TGTGCCAGCAGTGCCAGGGGGCGTGGGGAAAAACTGTTTTTT.

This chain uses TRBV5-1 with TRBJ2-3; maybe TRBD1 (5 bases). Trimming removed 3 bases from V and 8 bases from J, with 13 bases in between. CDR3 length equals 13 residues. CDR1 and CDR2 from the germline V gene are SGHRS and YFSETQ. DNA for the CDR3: TGCGCCAGCAGCTCGAGCAGTGGGGCTACGCAGTATTTT. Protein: CASSSSSGATQYF.

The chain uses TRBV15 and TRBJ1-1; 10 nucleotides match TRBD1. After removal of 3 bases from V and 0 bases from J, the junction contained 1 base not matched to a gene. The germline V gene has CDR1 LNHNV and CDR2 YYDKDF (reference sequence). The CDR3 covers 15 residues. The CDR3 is CATSRDRGMNTEAFF. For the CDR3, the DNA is TGTGCCACCAGCAGGGACAGGGGGATGAACACTGAAGCTTTCTTT.

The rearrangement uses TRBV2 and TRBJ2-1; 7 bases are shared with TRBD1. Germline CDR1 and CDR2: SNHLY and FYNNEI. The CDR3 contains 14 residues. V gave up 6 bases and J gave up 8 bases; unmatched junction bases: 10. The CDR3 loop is CASRRDREPHEQFF. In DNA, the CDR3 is TGTGCCAGCAGACGTGACAGGGAACCCCATGAGCAGTTCTTC.

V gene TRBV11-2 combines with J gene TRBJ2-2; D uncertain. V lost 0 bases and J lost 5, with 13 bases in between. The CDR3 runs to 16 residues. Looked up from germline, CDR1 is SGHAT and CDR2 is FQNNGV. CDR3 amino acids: CASSLDVDTPTGELFF. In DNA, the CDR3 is TGTGCCAGCAGCTTAGATGTTGACACTCCGACCGGGGAGCTGTTTTTT. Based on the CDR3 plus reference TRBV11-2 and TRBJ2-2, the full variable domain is EAGVAQSPRYKIIEKRQSVAFWCNPISGHATLYWYQQILGQGPKLLIQFQNNGVVDDSQLPKDRFSAERLKGVDSTLKIQPAKLEDSAVYLCASSLDVDTPTGELFFGEGSRLTVL.

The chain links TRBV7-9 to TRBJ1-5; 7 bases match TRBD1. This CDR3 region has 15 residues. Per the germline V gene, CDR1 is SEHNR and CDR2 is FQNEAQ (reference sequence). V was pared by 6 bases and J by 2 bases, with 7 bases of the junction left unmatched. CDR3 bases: TGTGCCAGCAGTCATGGGACAGCGCGCAATCAGCCCCAGCATTTT. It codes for CASSHGTARNQPQHF.

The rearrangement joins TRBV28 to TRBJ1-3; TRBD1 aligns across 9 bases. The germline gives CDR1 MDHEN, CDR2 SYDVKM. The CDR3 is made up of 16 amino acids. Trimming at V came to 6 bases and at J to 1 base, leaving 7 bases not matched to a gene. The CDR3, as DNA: TGTGCCAGCAGAAGGACAGGGGTGTCTTCTGGAAACACCATATATTTT. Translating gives CASRRTGVSSGNTIYF.